What follows are 2 T cell receptor beta chains derived from one specimen sequenced in a study of CD8 T cells in Susac syndrome. An amount of RNA that ranged from roughly 0.5 to 1 ug was reverse transcribed with random hexamers. TCRdb reprocessed the immunoSEQ multiplex PCR reads with MiXCR, giving one entry per CDR3 protein. The sample has 100,000 to 150,000 distinct CDR3 sequences, over 85% seen once. The sample consisted of CD8+ T cells from PBMCs. Every receptor here comes from a human donor with multiple sclerosis.

The CDR3 DNA reads as TGCGCCAGCAGCCAAGATTCGGTCGGCTGGGATGGCTACACCTTC. This sequence encodes CASSQDSVGWDGYTF. The chain combines TRBV4-1 with TRBJ1-2; D unclear. From germline, CDR1 is MGHRA and CDR2 YSYEKL. V gave up 0 bases and J gave up 6 bases, with 14 bases separating them. The CDR3 is 15 residues long.

The chain has TRBV12-3 or TRBV12-4 and TRBJ1-4; TRBD1 matches at 7 bases. V trimming: 6 bases; J trimming: 5 bases; junction bases outside the gene matches: 9. This CDR3 is 15 amino acids long. Written as DNA, the CDR3 is TGTGCCAGCAGCGTGGAGGACAGGAGGAATGAAAAACTGTTTTTT. Translated, it gives CASSVEDRRNEKLFF.